This note documents a single T cell receptor (beta chain) sequence. What antigen it recognizes has not been identified. No per-base quality is available; no much larger clone lies one base away. Collaborating institutions collected whole blood in K2EDTA tubes following their own protocols. Collaborator samples were shipped for TCRbeta analysis as frozen whole blood, isolated PBMCs, or DNA extracted from either sample type. The CDR3 spans 14 residues, from the cysteine through the phenylalanine. CDR3 DNA only is kept here, 42 bases in frame from base 1. V sheds 3 bases and J sheds 11 bases, leaving 23 bases between their ends. CDR1 and CDR2 (GTSNPN, SVGIG) derive from the germline V gene (reference sequence). This sample stems from a study of blood T cell repertoires in COVID-19 (dated by TCRdb to the early 2020s). About the full investigation: Samples covering the acute and convalescent phases of COVID-19 were provided by collaborators in the United States, Italy and Spain. Deeply sampled blood TCRbeta repertoires from subjects exposed to, actively infected with, or recovered from COVID-19 were included in the dataset. The sample metadata nearly always contained a de-identified subject ID, COVID-19 status, age in years and sex. HLA class I and class II types, where available, came from metadata supplied by the sample provider rather than from assay-based typing. The prospective study material was composed of cDNA or gDNA derived from T cells, B-cell-depleted T cells, or PBMCs. The repertoires were released in a freely available public database intended as a resource for research on the immune response to SARS-CoV-2. Samples were obtained from the ongoing ImmuneRACE study (first 160 participants) and from roughly 1,300 subjects provided by 6 global collaborators. Broad study findings and their caveats: The quantity of clinical and demographic metadata differed by source and by participant and was supplied without curation.

TCRbeta CDR3 regions were amplified from genomic DNA using the immunoSEQ Assay, a bias-controlled multiplex PCR. Per the authors' processing: The number of nucleated cells in each sample was estimated by amplification of reference gene primers within the assay. To quantify the absolute abundance of each unique TCRbeta CDR3 rearrangement, sequence reads were collapsed and filtered. For each sample, productive Simpson clonality was calculated as the square root of Simpson's diversity index across productive rearrangements. TCRdb retrieved this table from immuneACCESS and kept in-frame rearrangements only. Not all clones are present; in checked studies, unresolved V genes account for under half, and no reason is known for the remainder. For V, J and clone size, that table is used; D and trimming come from the DNA. The sample includes 60,000 or so clones, with approximately 90% observed a single time. The ten largest clones add up to roughly a tenth of the sample.

The sequenced sample was peripheral blood. The TCR was taken from a human donor with acute or convalescent COVID-19. The donor label of this sample is uncertain. The chain employs TRBV30 and TRBJ2-7; the D gene is perhaps TRBD2, from 5 matching bases. Read as DNA, the sequence is TGTGCCTGGAGAAACCCAGCCCGTACGGGGTCGGAGTACTTC. It specifies CAWRNPARTGSEYF.